This is a list of T cell receptor beta chains from one sample in a study of tumor-infiltrating lymphocytes in primary liver carcinoma. One entry per CDR3 protein results from TCRdb running MiXCR on the multiplex PCR reads. The sample carries some 180,000 distinct CDR3 sequences, approximately 60% recorded once. Sequences were obtained from peripheral blood. Source of these receptors: a man aged 40-49 years with primary liver carcinoma and hepatitis B virus infection. Each CDR3 is given with its conserved first and last residue. D genes are given only for firm matches. Clone size is not always given. Where it is, it says once, few, many or a class for expanded clones.

.	TRBV11-1	TRBJ2-3	.	CSSSLGLDTDTQYF	TGTTCCAGCAGCTTGGGTCTGGACACAGATACGCAGTATTTT
.	TRBV29-1	TRBJ2-2	.	CSCRRGENTGELFF	TGCAGCTGCCGTAGGGGTGAGAACACCGGGGAGCTGTTTTTT
few	TRBV6-2/TRBV6-3	TRBJ2-2	TRBD2	CASTLQRDWELFF	TGTGCCAGCACTTTACAGCGGGACTGGGAGCTGTTTTTT
many	TRBV29-1	TRBJ2-5	.	CSVDQGRVDETQYF	TGCAGCGTTGATCAGGGCCGGGTAGACGAGACCCAGTACTTC
.	TRBV29-1	TRBJ2-1	.	CSGGQLLDEQFF	TGCAGCGGCGGACAACTTCTCGATGAGCAGTTCTTC
many	TRBV11-2	TRBJ2-1	.	CASSLVRYNEQFF	TGTGCCAGCAGCTTAGTCAGGTACAATGAGCAGTTCTTC
.	TRBV28	TRBJ2-1	.	CASSPQVFPHNEQFF	TGTGCCAGCAGTCCACAAGTCTTTCCCCACAATGAGCAGTTCTTC
once	TRBV4-2	TRBJ2-1	TRBD2	CASSQAPTSPSYNEQFF	TGTGCCAGCAGCCAAGCCCCGACTAGCCCCTCCTACAATGAGCAGTTCTTC
few	TRBV28	TRBJ2-7	.	CASTDNSYEQYF	TGTGCCAGCACAGACAACTCCTACGAGCAGTACTTC
.	TRBV7-9	TRBJ2-5	.	CASSQGGRETQYF	TGTGCCAGCAGCCAGGGGGGCAGGGAGACCCAGTACTTC
.	TRBV12-3/TRBV12-4	TRBJ2-3	TRBD1	CASSLDDRDGTDTQYF	TGTGCCAGCAGTTTAGATGACAGGGATGGCACAGATACGCAGTATTTT
few	TRBV6-2/TRBV6-3	TRBJ2-3	.	CASSPETDTQYF	TGTGCCAGCAGCCCCGAGACAGATACGCAGTATTTT
once	TRBV28	TRBJ1-1	TRBD1	CATWTGANTEAFF	TGTGCCACCTGGACAGGGGCGAACACTGAAGCTTTCTTT
many	TRBV11-3	TRBJ2-7	TRBD2	CASSRTSGSYEQYF	TGTGCCAGCAGTCGGACTAGCGGGTCCTACGAGCAGTACTTC
.	TRBV6-8	TRBJ2-7	TRBD2	CASSMQPPRWTSLSYEQYF	TGTGCCAGCAGTATGCAACCCCCCCGATGGACTAGTCTATCCTACGAGCAGTACTTC
.	TRBV11-2	TRBJ2-1	TRBD2	CASGSRPSGRIYGQFF	TGTGCCAGCGGCTCGCGCCCCAGCGGGAGGATCTATGGGCAATTCTTC
.	TRBV7-9	TRBJ2-7	TRBD2	CASSLGLSYGLVETPYEQYF	TGTGCCAGCAGCTTAGGATTGAGTTACGGACTAGTGGAAACGCCCTACGAGCAGTACTTC
many	TRBV4-2	TRBJ1-5	.	CASSRSTASPQHF	TGTGCCAGCAGCCGCTCGACCGCTAGTCCCCAGCATTTT
few	TRBV4-1	TRBJ2-1	.	CASSQEGSGSGEQFF	TGCGCCAGCAGCCAAGAGGGTTCCGGGTCGGGTGAGCAGTTCTTC
.	TRBV6-5	TRBJ2-7	.	CANRQGIEQYF	TGTGCCAACAGGCAGGGAATCGAGCAGTACTTC
.	TRBV11-2	TRBJ2-1	TRBD2	CASGLRVGSGRPRSYSEQFF	TGTGCCAGCGGCTTAAGGGTGGGTAGCGGGAGGCCTAGGTCCTACAGTGAGCAGTTCTTC
.	TRBV11-2	TRBJ2-7	TRBD2	CANTVAGAYNEQYF	TGTGCCAACACTGTAGCGGGAGCGTACAATGAGCAGTACTTC
.	TRBV5-6	TRBJ2-1	.	CASSPSPAEQFF	TGTGCCAGCAGCCCTTCCCCGGCTGAGCAGTTCTTC
.	TRBV6-5	TRBJ2-3	TRBD2	CASSYSRAREKVDTQYF	TGTGCCAGCAGTTACTCGAGGGCGCGGGAGAAGGTAGATACGCAGTATTTT
.	TRBV11-2	TRBJ2-7	.	CASSPAGGGEQYF	TGTGCCAGCAGCCCAGCGGGTGGCGGCGAGCAGTACTTC
.	TRBV12-3/TRBV12-4	TRBJ2-2	.	CANTRIGELFF	TGTGCCAACACGCGTATCGGGGAGCTGTTTTTT
.	TRBV6-1	TRBJ1-2	.	CASSPMTRTYNYGYTF	TGTGCCAGCAGCCCCATGACAAGAACATATAACTATGGCTACACCTTC
.	TRBV10-3	TRBJ2-6	.	CAADSGANVLTF	TGTGCCGCGGACTCTGGGGCCAACGTCCTGACTTTC
.	TRBV11-2	TRBJ2-1	TRBD2	CTSSYSSTSGRGGGFF	TGTACCAGCAGCTACTCATCGACTAGCGGGAGGGGAGGCGGGTTCTTC
.	TRBV18	TRBJ1-1	.	CASSPQPKNTEAFF	TGTGCCAGCTCACCTCAACCAAAGAACACTGAAGCTTTCTTT
.	TRBV6-7	TRBJ2-1	TRBD2	CASTLGLAGESEQFF	TGTGCCAGCACCCTGGGACTAGCGGGAGAAAGTGAGCAGTTCTTC
few	TRBV6-1	TRBJ2-7	.	CASSEWIGRGDYEQYF	TGTGCCAGCAGTGAATGGATTGGTCGAGGGGACTACGAGCAGTACTTC
.	TRBV6-5	TRBJ1-1	.	CASRALQETEAFF	TGTGCCAGCAGGGCACTACAGGAGACTGAAGCTTTCTTT
once	TRBV7-9	TRBJ2-1	TRBD2	CASSASGNPYNEQFF	TGTGCCAGCAGCGCTAGCGGAAACCCCTACAATGAGCAGTTCTTC
.	TRBV7-9	TRBJ2-7	TRBD1	CASSLATGPYEQYF	TGTGCCAGCAGCTTAGCGACAGGGCCCTACGAGCAGTACTTC
few	TRBV30	TRBJ2-3	.	CAWSVGDTQYF	TGTGCCTGGAGTGTAGGAGATACGCAGTATTTT
.	TRBV6-1	TRBJ1-2	.	CAGGSTLFYGYTF	TGTGCCGGCGGATCGACGTTGTTCTATGGCTACACCTTC
.	TRBV28	TRBJ2-7	.	CASTSGEDYEQYF	TGTGCCAGCACCTCGGGAGAGGACTACGAGCAGTACTTC
few	TRBV10-3	TRBJ2-2	TRBD2	CAISESRTSGGNTGELFF	TGTGCCATCAGTGAGTCGAGAACTAGCGGGGGGAACACCGGGGAGCTGTTTTTT
.	TRBV7-8	TRBJ1-5	TRBD1	CASGLDGQDNQPQHF	TGTGCCAGCGGCTTAGACGGACAGGACAATCAGCCCCAGCATTTT
.	TRBV10-3	TRBJ2-7	TRBD2	CATSDGLAGLYEQYF	TGTGCCACCAGTGATGGGTTAGCGGGATTGTACGAGCAGTACTTC
.	TRBV12-3/TRBV12-4	TRBJ2-7	TRBD2	CASSFEDSGYEQYF	TGTGCCAGCAGTTTTGAGGATAGCGGGTACGAGCAGTACTTC
.	TRBV5-5	TRBJ2-3	.	CASSLATGDTDMQYF	TGTGCCAGCAGCTTGGCCACGGGAGACACAGATATGCAGTATTTT
.	TRBV30	TRBJ2-2	.	CACLGFSSARELFF	TGTGCCTGTCTGGGTTTCAGCAGCGCCAGGGAGCTGTTTTTT
.	TRBV7-3	TRBJ2-1	.	CASSLSWDPNNEQFF	TGTGCCAGCAGCTTAAGTTGGGACCCCAACAATGAGCAGTTCTTC
.	TRBV4-2	TRBJ1-5	.	CASSQWALNSSQPQHF	TGCGCCAGCAGCCAGTGGGCACTTAATAGCAGTCAGCCCCAGCATTTT
.	TRBV29-1	TRBJ2-7	.	CSVREPAEQYF	TGCAGCGTCCGAGAACCGGCGGAACAGTACTTC
many	TRBV11-2	TRBJ2-6	.	CASSSASGANVLTF	TGTGCCAGCAGCTCTGCAAGTGGGGCCAACGTCCTGACTTTC
many	TRBV11-2	TRBJ1-2	TRBD1	CASSLGTGAFYGYTF	TGTGCCAGCAGCTTAGGGACAGGGGCCTTTTATGGCTACACCTTC